The T cell receptor beta chain described here comes from a study of cytomegalovirus exposure and HLA in healthy donors. Study findings and constraints: The authors considered a cluster of highly shared sequence variants likely to be a sequencing artifact.

13 Jbeta primers and 60 Vbeta primers were used for the PCR. Assay: immunoSEQ multiplex PCR; the TCRdb copy retains only in-frame clones and omits some. Among about 140,000 clones listed, approximately 84% were seen once. CDR3 length equals 14 residues. Trimming took off 6 bases at V and 10 bases at J, with 16 bases between the two ends. Germline assignment: CDR1 PRHDT and CDR2 FYEKMQ (reference sequence). Note on this clone: As yet, its antigen is unknown.

The receptor was isolated from a woman in her fifties or sixties in good health and CMV-seropositive. Sequencing was done on a sample of PBMCs. The V gene is TRBV13, the J gene TRBJ1-6; perhaps TRBD1 as D (6 bases). CDR3 region: CASRLGRGNSPLHF. CDR3 coding DNA: TGTGCCAGCAGACTGGGCAGGGGAAACTCACCCCTCCACTTT.